This T cell receptor beta chain was identified during a study of cytomegalovirus exposure and HLA in healthy donors (dated by TCRdb to 2017 to 2019). Regarding the complete study: An earlier analysis of some 600 of the donors reported approximately 300 Gb of sequence data and 100 million to 120 million unique TCR beta sequences obtained from around 190 million T cells. An early release that covered fewer than 750 HLA-typed donors contained 250 to 350 gigabases of sequencing data and approximately 85 million unique TCR sequences. Of the roughly 400 genotyped donors, roughly 76% were placed in the genetic ancestry cluster associated with self-reported Caucasian donors. The study was designed to test whether signatures of past pathogen exposure could be identified by cataloging public T cell receptors. The study profiled the T cell repertoires of 500 to 800 subjects by immunosequencing and related them to cytomegalovirus serostatus. Besides the first cohort of about 730 subjects, a separate validation cohort made up of 120 different subjects was used. High-throughput TCR immunosequencing, statistical association of individual TCRs with disease status, and machine learning were combined to predict cytomegalovirus infection status. A later analysis re-analyzed previously published TCR beta repertoires from hundreds of donors and added high-resolution HLA genotyping to study TCR occurrence patterns. Rather than using new phenotypic data, the later analysis identified candidate immune exposures from TCR beta sequences and from how often those sequences occurred across donors. An earlier analysis of approximately 630 of the donors applied high-throughput TCR beta sequencing to assess whether each TCR beta V gene segment acted as functional or pseudogenic. Donor age, sex, ethnicity and CMV serostatus were compiled together with the repertoire data. In a later genetic analysis, genome-wide SNP genotypes for about three fifths of the roughly 670 donors were used, and that subset was treated as a discovery cohort. All discovery cohort repertoires had been generated using a single sequencing platform. Both class I and class II loci were covered by HLA typing, at four-digit resolution. The number of typed donors differed by locus: about 620-640 for A, B, C, DRB1 and DQB1; approximately 540 for DQA1; fewer than 610 for DPA1; and roughly 490 for DPB1. Five DR-DQ haplotypes were treated as single units for association and clustering because of strong linkage in the cohort. On average, roughly 240,000 unique TCR beta nucleotide sequences were sequenced per donor among about 400 genotyped donors of the cohort, with 15% to 20% of those sequences being non-productive. What the study reported, not specific to this receptor: Linkage disequilibrium might explain the correlated functional status among segregating V segments, but an unknown experimental factor could not be ruled out. HLA typing was unavailable for some donors at each locus, so association tests used only the typed subset. A later analysis found that HLA-associated TCR beta chains were more clonally expanded and had lower generation probabilities than equally common non-associated chains. In an earlier analysis of about 540 of the donors, most TCR beta V segments were observed in productive rearrangements about 87% or about 30% of the time, broadly matching IMGT annotations. The study gave a list of some 150 TCR beta chains associated with cytomegalovirus. According to a later analysis, TCR association rates differed among HLA loci, with DRB1 alleles showing the most associated TCRs and HLA-C alleles showing the fewest. Across donors, most TCR sequences were observed very rarely, whereas some public TCRs were present in many individuals. In vitro tests confirmed that a few of the cytomegalovirus-associated TCR beta chains recognize cytomegalovirus antigens. Some IMGT-functional V segments, including TRBV6-2 and TRBV6-3, could not be told apart with the 87-base-pair reads, so those segments were excluded. In a later analysis, several top co-occurrence clusters were reported to appear linked to parvovirus B19, influenza, CMV and Epstein-Barr virus. In a later analysis, most CMV-associated TCR beta chains were found to appear HLA-restricted, with HLA associations seemingly driven largely by CMV exposure. Roughly uniform sequencing depth across donors was assumed in presence/absence analyses, although this assumption may not hold. Because counts were too low, roughly 18 rarely observed V segments, including chromosome 9 orphons, were left out of the earlier analysis of 587 of the donors. In a later genetic analysis, fewer N-insertions in productive TCRs were reported among donors in an Asian-associated ancestry cluster than the 666-donor mean. In both the original and validation cohorts, the classifier was reported to diagnose cytomegalovirus status with high specificity and sensitivity. Only TCR beta chains were sequenced in this cohort, and the absence of alpha or paired-chain data limited detectable features. In a later analysis, more than 15,000 TCR beta sequences were associated with specific HLA alleles at a false discovery rate of 0.05. A later genetic analysis associated a missense DCLRE1C variant with V-gene and J-gene trimming of TCR beta chains, and an independent cohort replicated the association. A group of highly shared sequence variants was considered likely to be a technical artifact of the sequencing pipeline. For the cohort, immune exposure information was limited to CMV serostatus. Assigning TCR associations to individual alleles was difficult when HLA alleles, especially DR and DQ, strongly co-occurred. A further reported finding was that TCR beta sequences accurately predicted the HLA-A and HLA-B alleles for most subjects in the first cohort. According to the authors, the approach could potentially be generalized to other disease states and immunological phenotypes.

The library was built by means of the immunoSEQ multiplex PCR assay. For the multiplex PCR, a mixture combining 60 forward primers for TCR Vbeta segments and 13 reverse primers for TCR Jbeta segments was used. The CDR3 region of rearranged TCR beta genes was amplified from genomic DNA with a multiplex PCR assay. Amplified TCR beta libraries were sequenced as 87-base-pair reads on the Illumina HiSeq System. As for the original processing: Across the 670 or so repertoires, a later analysis counted roughly 77 million unique TCR beta chains, some 11 million of which were shared by at least two donors. Raw reads were error-corrected and collapsed into unique sequences by a nearest-neighbor algorithm in which closely related sequences were merged to remove PCR and sequencing errors. V, D and J gene segments were assigned by aligning CDR3 sequences to IMGT reference sequences. Each retained sequence needed at least a six-nucleotide match to both a V gene segment and a J gene segment. Rearrangements were classified as productive when the CDR3 lacked stop codons and remained in frame with V and J, and all other rearrangements were classified as non-productive. CDR3 was defined according to IMGT convention as the region running from the second conserved V-encoded cysteine to the conserved J-encoded phenylalanine. The earlier analysis of 500 to 650 of the donors excluded any sequence lacking an unambiguous match to a single V gene segment. In an earlier analysis of a few hundred of the donors, a V segment was called functional when productive rearrangements were above 56.7%, and segregating when the standard deviation between donors exceeded 5%. A statistical classification framework was built to diagnose cytomegalovirus status from the catalog of TCR beta chain sequences. In a later analysis, TCR nucleotide sequences were compared against IMGT/GENE-DB human TR gene sequences so that V and J genes could be assigned. A later analysis assigned CDR3 sequences and most-parsimonious VDJ recombination scenarios with the TCRdist pipeline. In a later analysis, every TCR beta chain was defined by the combination of its CDR3 amino acid sequence and its V-gene family, and reads without a unique V-gene family were dropped. In a later analysis, 450 to 600 highly shared, low-generation-probability nucleotide sequences were removed to address suspected cross-contamination and a sequencing artifact. In a later analysis, a clonal expansion index for each public chain was calculated from normalized within-repertoire ranks of inferred template counts. Generation probabilities in a later analysis came from a VDJ recombination model fitted to out-of-frame rearrangements, and those results were checked against IGoR. Hypergeometric tests were used in a later analysis to score TCR-TCR, TCR-HLA and TCR-CMV co-occurrence, with a repertoire-size bias correction applied to the TCR pairs. To estimate false discovery rates, a later analysis permuted the HLA or CMV assignments 20 times. In a later analysis, co-occurring TCRs were grouped using DBSCAN, and TCRdist sequence similarity was added for clustering within HLA-allele-positive subsets. Co-occurrence clustering excluded repertoires with fewer than 30,000 or more than 120,000 public chains, plus five with anomalous nucleotide sharing. The table was pulled from immuneACCESS by TCRdb, which kept in-frame rearrangements only. Such tables lose some clones; where checked, under half of the loss comes from unresolved V genes, and the rest has no known cause. V, J and clone size reflect that table, while D and trimming were determined from the DNA. This sample holds 100,000 to 150,000 clones; about four fifths were observed only once. 4.5% to 5.5% of the sample belongs to the ten largest clones.

The CDR3 measures 15 amino acids from cysteine to phenylalanine. The retained sequence is limited to the CDR3, 45 bases, with the frame set at the first base. For CDR1 and CDR2, the germline V gene lists LGHNA and YSLEER. The germline ends are 9 bases apart after V is trimmed by 0 bases and J by 3 bases. About this clone: Its antigen specificity is not known. Base qualities were left out, and no much larger clone turns up one base away.

The cohort was made up of roughly 670 healthy bone marrow donors. At the time of sampling, every cohort member was nominally healthy, though immune exposures that went unrecorded were likely present. The donor was CMV seronegative and belonged to the group of 352 seronegative cohort members. Every donor gave a peripheral blood sample, and the peripheral blood mononuclear cells from that sample were used for TCR beta sequencing. The Qiagen DNeasy Blood Extraction Kit was used to extract genomic DNA from the blood cell samples. The chain uses TRBV4-3 and TRBJ1-5, with the D gene uncertain. This clonotype originated in a man in his thirties or forties in good health and CMV-seronegative. The material sequenced was PBMCs. The nucleotides are TGCGCCAGCAGCCAAGAGGCAGGCTACAATCAGCCCCAGCATTTT. Translated, it reads CASSQEAGYNQPQHF.